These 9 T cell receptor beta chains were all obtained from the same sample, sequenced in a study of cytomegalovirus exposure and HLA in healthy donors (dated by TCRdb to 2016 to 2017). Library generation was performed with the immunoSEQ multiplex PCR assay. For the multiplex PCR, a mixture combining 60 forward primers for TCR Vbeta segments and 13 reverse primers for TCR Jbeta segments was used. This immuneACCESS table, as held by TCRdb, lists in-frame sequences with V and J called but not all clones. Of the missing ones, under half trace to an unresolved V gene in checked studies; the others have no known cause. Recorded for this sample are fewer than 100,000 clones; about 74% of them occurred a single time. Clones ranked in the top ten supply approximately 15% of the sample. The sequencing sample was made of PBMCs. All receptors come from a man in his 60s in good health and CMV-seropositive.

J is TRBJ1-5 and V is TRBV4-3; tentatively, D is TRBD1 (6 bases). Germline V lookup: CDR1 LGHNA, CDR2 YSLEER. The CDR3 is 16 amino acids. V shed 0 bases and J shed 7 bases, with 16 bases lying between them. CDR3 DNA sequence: TGCGCCAGCAGCCAAGATATGTTGTCAGGGGACCAGCCCCAGCATTTT. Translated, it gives CASSQDMLSGDQPQHF.

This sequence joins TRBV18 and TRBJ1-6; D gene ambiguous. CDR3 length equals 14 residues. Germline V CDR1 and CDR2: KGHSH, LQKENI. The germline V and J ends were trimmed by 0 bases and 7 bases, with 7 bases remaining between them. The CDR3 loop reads CASSPPGRNSPLHF. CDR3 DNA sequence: TGTGCCAGCTCACCACCGGGCAGAAATTCACCCCTCCACTTT.

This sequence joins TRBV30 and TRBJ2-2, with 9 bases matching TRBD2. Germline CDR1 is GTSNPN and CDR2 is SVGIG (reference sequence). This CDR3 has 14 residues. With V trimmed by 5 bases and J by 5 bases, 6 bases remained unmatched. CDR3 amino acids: CAWGGRAGTGELFF. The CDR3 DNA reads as TGTGCCTGGGGCGGGAGGGCGGGGACCGGGGAGCTGTTTTTT.

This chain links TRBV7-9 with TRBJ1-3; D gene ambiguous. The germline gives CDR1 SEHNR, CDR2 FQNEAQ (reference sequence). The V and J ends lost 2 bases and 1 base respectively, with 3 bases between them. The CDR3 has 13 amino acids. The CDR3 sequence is CASSLQSGNTIYF. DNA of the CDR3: TGTGCCAGCAGCTTACAGTCTGGAAACACCATATATTTT.

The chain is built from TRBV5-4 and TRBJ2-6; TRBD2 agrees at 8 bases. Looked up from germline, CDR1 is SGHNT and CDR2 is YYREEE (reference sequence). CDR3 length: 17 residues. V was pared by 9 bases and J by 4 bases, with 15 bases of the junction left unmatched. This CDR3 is CATSGGGTRVGANVLTF. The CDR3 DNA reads TGTGCCACTTCGGGGGGGGGCACTAGGGTCGGGGCCAACGTCCTGACTTTC.

CDR3 loop: CASSLETALSGANVLTF. The CDR3 DNA sequence: TGTGCCAGCAGCCTGGAGACAGCTCTCTCTGGGGCCAACGTCCTGACTTTC. The chain links TRBV7-9 to TRBJ2-6, with a weak D call TRBD1 (5 bases). Germline V gene lookup returns CDR1 SEHNR and CDR2 FQNEAQ (reference sequence). V was pared by 5 bases and J by 0 bases, with 14 bases between. The CDR3 loop spans 17 amino acids.

The CDR3 DNA reads as TGCAGCGTTGAAGGCGCCAATGAGCAGTTCTTC. Amino acid sequence: CSVEGANEQFF. The chain links TRBV29-1 to TRBJ2-1; the D is unclear. V shed 1 base and J shed 6 bases, with 4 bases lying between them. This CDR3 region has 11 residues. Germline values: CDR1 SQVTM, CDR2 ANQGSEA.

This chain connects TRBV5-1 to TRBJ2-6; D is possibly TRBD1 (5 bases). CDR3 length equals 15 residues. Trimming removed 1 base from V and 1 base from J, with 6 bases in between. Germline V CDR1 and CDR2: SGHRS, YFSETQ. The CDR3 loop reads CASSLRGSGANVLTF. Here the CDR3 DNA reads TGCGCCAGCAGCTTGAGGGGTTCTGGGGCCAACGTCCTGACTTTC.

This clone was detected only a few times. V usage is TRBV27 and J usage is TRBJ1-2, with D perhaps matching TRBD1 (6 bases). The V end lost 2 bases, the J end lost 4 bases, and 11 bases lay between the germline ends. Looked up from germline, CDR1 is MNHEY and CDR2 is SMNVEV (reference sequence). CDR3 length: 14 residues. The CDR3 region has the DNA TGTGCCAGCAGTTTAACCGGGACACTCTATGGCTACACCTTC. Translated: CASSLTGTLYGYTF.